The clone carrying this TCR beta chain was picked up many times. What it recognizes is unknown. This entry belongs to a study of neurological immune-mediated disorders. Study observations and caveats: In HTLV-1-associated myelopathy, TCR clonal expansion was greatest, and in multiple sclerosis it was least, below healthy controls.

CD4+ or CD8+ T cells at a count of more than 850,000 served as input for the sorted libraries. One entry per CDR3 protein, called by TCRdb with MiXCR from the 5' RACE reads. Of 35,000 to 50,000 distinct CDR3 sequences detected, around 13% appear once; the ten largest clones hold approximately 3.6%. This TCR was sampled from a woman aged 60-75 years with HTLV-1-associated myelopathy (HAM/TSP). Sequenced input: CD4+ T cells from blood.

CDR3 nucleotides: TGCGCCAGCAGCTTCGGGGACTCCAATTCACCCCTCCACTTT. Translation gives CASSFGDSNSPLHF. The chain uses TRBV5-1 and TRBJ1-6; tentatively, D is TRBD1 (5 bases). Germline values: CDR1 SGHRS, CDR2 YFSETQ. V lost 2 bases and J 7 bases, leaving 10 bases between the germline ends. The CDR3 spans 14 residues.